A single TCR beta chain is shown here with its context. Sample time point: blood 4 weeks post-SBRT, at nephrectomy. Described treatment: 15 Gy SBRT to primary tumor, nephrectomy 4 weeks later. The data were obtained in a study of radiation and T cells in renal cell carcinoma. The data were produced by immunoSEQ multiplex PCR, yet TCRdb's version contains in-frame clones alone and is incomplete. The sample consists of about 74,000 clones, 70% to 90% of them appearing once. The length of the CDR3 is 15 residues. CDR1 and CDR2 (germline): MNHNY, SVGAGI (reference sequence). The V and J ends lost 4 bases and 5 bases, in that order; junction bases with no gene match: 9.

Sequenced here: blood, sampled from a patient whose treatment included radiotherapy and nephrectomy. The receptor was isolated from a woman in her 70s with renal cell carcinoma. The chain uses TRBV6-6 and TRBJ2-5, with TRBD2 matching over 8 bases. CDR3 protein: CASSSGSGGKETQYF. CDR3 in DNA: TGTGCCAGCAGTTCGGGGTCGGGGGGGAAGGAGACCCAGTACTTC.